This is a list of T cell receptor beta chains from one sample in a study of cytomegalovirus exposure and HLA in healthy donors. Using immunoSEQ multiplex PCR, the repertoire was profiled, and TCRdb retains in-frame clones only, with some absent. The sample records about 200,000 clones, around 79% being singletons. What was sequenced was PBMCs. Receptors were obtained from a girl aged 2-10 years in good health and CMV-seronegative. The CDR3 runs from the conserved cysteine through the conserved F or W. A D gene is named only where the DNA matches it firmly. Size values are once, few and many counts, or a class for expanded clones, and some rows have none.

V	J	D	size	CDR3	DNA
TRBV18	TRBJ1-4	-	-	CASSPITGREKLFF	TGTGCCAGCTCACCCATCACGGGAAGGGAAAAACTGTTTTTT
TRBV11-2	TRBJ2-3	TRBD1	-	CASSLNNYRGDYPDTQYF	TGTGCCAGCAGCTTAAACAACTACAGGGGGGATTATCCAGATACGCAGTATTTT
TRBV19	TRBJ1-2	-	-	CASTYYGYTF	TGTGCCAGTACCTACTATGGCTACACCTTC
TRBV19	TRBJ1-3	-	-	CASNYGNTIYF	TGTGCCAGCAACTACGGAAACACCATATATTTT
TRBV27	TRBJ2-3	-	-	CASSLIGGTDTQYF	TGTGCCAGCAGTTTAATAGGGGGCACAGATACGCAGTATTTT
TRBV6-1	TRBJ2-3	-	-	CASSAPRLATDTQYF	TGTGCCAGCAGTGCACCCCGGCTAGCCACAGATACGCAGTATTTT
TRBV4-2	TRBJ2-7	TRBD2	-	CASSSRGGGPYEQYF	TGTGCCAGCAGCTCCCGCGGGGGGGGGCCTTACGAGCAGTACTTC
TRBV2	TRBJ1-2	TRBD1	-	CASSPDRGGTGYTF	TGTGCCAGCAGTCCCGACAGGGGAGGAACTGGCTACACCTTC
TRBV28	TRBJ2-2	TRBD1	few	CASSSGGADTGELFF	TGTGCCAGCAGTTCAGGGGGCGCCGACACCGGGGAGCTGTTTTTT
TRBV25-1	TRBJ2-7	-	-	CATSGWAYEQYF	TGTGCCACCTCAGGGTGGGCCTACGAGCAGTACTTC
TRBV21-1	TRBJ1-6	-	-	CASSLPGWNSPLHF	TGTGCCAGCAGCCTTCCAGGGTGGAATTCACCCCTCCACTTT
TRBV18	TRBJ2-1	-	-	CASSPPSISGEQFF	TGTGCCAGCTCACCACCCTCTATCAGCGGTGAGCAGTTCTTC
TRBV4-1	TRBJ2-5	TRBD2	-	CASSQDRTSGGSTETQYF	TGCGCCAGCAGCCAAGATCGGACTAGCGGGGGCAGTACAGAGACCCAGTACTTC
TRBV6-1	TRBJ2-5	TRBD1	-	CASSLSGQASQTQYF	TGTGCCAGCAGCCTGTCGGGACAGGCCTCCCAGACCCAGTACTTC
TRBV9	TRBJ2-3	-	-	CASSVGVSGVIDTQYF	TGTGCCAGCAGCGTAGGGGTGTCGGGAGTGATAGATACGCAGTATTTT
TRBV12-5	TRBJ1-5	TRBD1	few	CASGLYRTGNNQPQHF	TGTGCTAGTGGTTTGTATCGGACAGGGAACAATCAGCCCCAGCATTTT
TRBV25-1	TRBJ1-2	-	-	CASSEGRGYGYTF	TGTGCCAGCAGTGAAGGCAGGGGCTATGGCTACACCTTC
TRBV25-1	TRBJ2-7	-	-	CASQRTPGEQYF	TGTGCCAGTCAACGTACCCCGGGGGAGCAGTACTTC
TRBV9	TRBJ2-7	TRBD2	-	CASSTTGLAGGGEQYF	TGTGCCAGCAGCACAACTGGACTAGCGGGAGGAGGCGAGCAGTACTTC
TRBV19	TRBJ1-1	-	-	CASSIYTEAFF	TGTGCCAGTAGTATCTACACTGAAGCTTTCTTT
TRBV6-5	TRBJ2-7	TRBD2	-	CASRVAGSSYEQYF	TGTGCCAGCAGAGTAGCGGGGTCATCCTACGAGCAGTACTTC
TRBV6-5	TRBJ2-7	TRBD2	-	CASSLGLDHEQYF	TGTGCCAGCAGTCTAGGACTAGACCACGAGCAGTACTTC
TRBV25-1	TRBJ2-3	-	-	CASSVASAYTDTQYF	TGTGCCAGCAGTGTGGCTAGCGCGTACACAGATACGCAGTATTTT
TRBV19	TRBJ2-7	-	-	CASSPLIGQLYEQYF	TGTGCCAGTTCGCCCCTAATAGGACAATTATACGAGCAGTACTTC
TRBV5-4	TRBJ2-2	-	-	CASTAAANTGELFF	TGTGCCAGCACCGCGGCGGCGAACACCGGGGAGCTGTTTTTT
TRBV4-1	TRBJ1-1	-	-	CASSPLGRGNEAFF	TGCGCCAGCAGCCCATTGGGCAGGGGTAATGAAGCTTTCTTT
TRBV5-4	TRBJ2-2	TRBD1	-	CASSSDRVRSTGELFF	TGTGCCAGCAGCTCCGACAGGGTCAGAAGCACCGGGGAGCTGTTTTTT
TRBV30	TRBJ1-3	-	-	CAWRLARNTIYF	TGTGCCTGGAGGTTGGCACGAAACACCATATATTTT
TRBV19	TRBJ2-7	TRBD1	-	CASSPGTDYEQYF	TGTGCCAGTAGTCCCGGGACAGACTACGAGCAGTACTTC
TRBV7-7	TRBJ1-3	-	-	CASSPEQTGWNSGNTIYF	TGTGCCAGCAGCCCCGAACAGACAGGCTGGAACTCTGGAAACACCATATATTTT